The clone carrying this TCR beta chain has just a few counts. The antigen is undetermined. cDNA specific to TCR beta was made from 500 ng of total RNA, with a constant-region primer employed for priming. Three rounds of nested multiplex PCR with slightly modified ARM-PCR produced TCR beta libraries. Researchers ran the first two PCR rounds for about 11 cycles each with TRBV1-TRBV30 forward primers and a C-beta reverse primer. Using its own MiXCR run on the multiplex PCR reads, TCRdb lists one record per CDR3 protein. The sample includes over 250,000 distinct CDR3 sequences, approximately 58% of them seen just once. This specimen belongs to a study of tumor-infiltrating lymphocytes in primary liver carcinoma. Study-level information: Each of the growths was stage T1-T3 N0M0, extending 4.2 to 10 cm across.

CDR3 length: 15 residues. J was trimmed by 6 bases and V by 5 bases; bases with no gene match: 7. The germline CDR1 and CDR2 sequences are MDHEN and SYDVKM. Germline DNA was also extracted, and blood RNA derived from unsorted whole blood. General study findings and limits: The bulk unsorted samples meant that CD4+ and CD8+ repertoires went uncompared.

This sequence joins TRBV28 and TRBJ1-1, with TRBD1 matching over 12 bases. The receptor comes from a woman under 40 with primary liver carcinoma and hepatitis B virus infection. Sequencing used peripheral blood. Here the CDR3 reads CASSPLGQGAAEAFF. CDR3 coding DNA: TGTGCCAGCAGTCCGCTGGGACAGGGGGCCGCTGAAGCTTTCTTT.